The 14 T cell receptor beta chains listed next were all sequenced from one sample in a study of T-cell reconstitution after alpha-beta-depleted transplantation in children. Library preparation (for TCRbeta) was performed with unique molecular identifiers. Using its own MiXCR run on the PCR reads, TCRdb lists one record per CDR3 protein. The profile covers about a million distinct CDR3 sequences, with roughly 29% appearing a single time and approximately 30% taken by the ten largest. This material consisted of PBMCs, mostly from graft donor cells, taken 360 days after TCRalphabeta/CD19-depleted stem cell transplant. Every receptor here comes from a boy younger than two who had a stem cell transplant for SCID, so the T cells may come from the graft donor.

This clonotype has only a few counts. The chain recombines TRBV12-3 or TRBV12-4 with TRBJ1-1; D not resolved. The V gene lost 4 bases and the J gene lost 7 bases, with 13 bases spanning the gap. The CDR3 loop spans 13 amino acids. Here the CDR3 DNA reads TGTGCCAGCAGTTCTGGGGTTCGGGGTGAAGCTTTCTTT. It translates to CASSSGVRGEAFF.

The V gene is TRBV6-1, the J gene TRBJ2-7; 7 positions agree with TRBD2. J was trimmed by 0 bases and V by 6 bases; bases with no gene match: 11. CDR1 is MNHNS, CDR2 SASEGT, per germline. The CDR3 has 16 amino acids. The CDR3 coding sequence is TGTGCCAGCAGCCTAGACTGGACTAGACACTCCTACGAGCAGTACTTC. Its translation: CASSLDWTRHSYEQYF.

V and J are TRBV2 and TRBJ1-1; TRBD1 matches at 9 bases. The CDR3 runs 14 residues. The trim removed 4 bases at V and 7 bases at J, leaving 7 bases unmatched. The germline V gene has CDR1 SNHLY and CDR2 FYNNEI. This CDR3 reads CASSAEQGAGEAFF. CDR3 DNA: TGTGCCAGCAGTGCGGAACAGGGGGCGGGTGAAGCTTTCTTT.

The gene calls are TRBV11-2 and TRBJ1-4; TRBD1 matches at 8 bases. The CDR3 runs to 16 residues. V dropped 5 bases and J dropped 7; count of bases not matched to a gene: 12. The V gene's germline CDR1 is SGHAT and CDR2 FQNNGV. The CDR3 reads CASSITQGAFGEKLFF. The CDR3 coding sequence is TGTGCCAGCAGCATAACTCAGGGGGCCTTTGGTGAAAAACTGTTTTTT.

The table lists this clonotype with a few counts. V is TRBV9 and J is TRBJ2-3; D possibly corresponds to TRBD2 (6 bases). The CDR3 sequence is 16 residues long. Germline CDR1 SGDLS, CDR2 YYNGEE. V dropped 0 bases and J dropped 3 bases, with 14 bases sitting between them. The CDR3 DNA reads as TGTGCCAGCAGCGTAGATTCGGGGGTCCGGACAGATACGCAGTATTTT. It codes for CASSVDSGVRTDTQYF.

This clonotype occurred many times. Compared with germline, one end of the junction differs, possibly owing to a read error. The chain joins TRBV5-1 to TRBJ2-1; 12 positions match TRBD2. This CDR3 is built from 15 residues. Germline CDR1 is SGHRS and CDR2 is YFSETQ. The CDR3 spells CASSLGLAGYNEQFF. The CDR3 bases are TGTGCCAGCAGCCTCGGACTAGCGGGGTACAATGAGCAGTTCTTC.

This chain connects TRBV5-5 to TRBJ2-7; D gene uncertain. This CDR3 is 12 amino acids long. The V end lost 1 base, the J end lost 4 bases, and 6 bases lay between the germline ends. Germline V gene sequence: CDR1 SGHKS, CDR2 YYEKEE (reference sequence). The CDR3 sequence is CASSLLEYEQYF. The CDR3 DNA follows: TGTGCCAGCAGCTTGTTAGAATACGAGCAGTACTTC.

The V gene is TRBV20-1, the J gene TRBJ1-5, with 7 bases identical to TRBD1. CDR3 size: 13 residues. Per germline, CDR1 DFQATT and CDR2 SNEGSKA (reference sequence). After removal of 6 bases from V and 3 bases from J, the junction contained 5 bases not matched to a gene. This CDR3 is CSAQGGLNQPQHF. The CDR3 nucleotides are TGCAGTGCCCAAGGGGGCCTCAATCAGCCCCAGCATTTT.

The CDR3 sequence is CASTAPGQVLYEQYF. In nucleotides, the CDR3 is TGTGCCAGCACCGCACCGGGACAGGTCCTCTACGAGCAGTACTTC. The chain links TRBV6-2 or TRBV6-3 to TRBJ2-7; 8 bases are shared with TRBD1. V lost 7 bases to trimming and J lost 3 bases; unmatched junction nucleotides: 11. This CDR3 region has 15 residues. CDR1 is MNHEY, CDR2 SVGEGT, per germline.

The chain links TRBV19 to TRBJ2-1; D remains unclear. The germline V gene has CDR1 LNHDA and CDR2 SQIVND (reference sequence). The CDR3 length is 19 residues. V lost 0 bases, J lost 0 bases, and 18 bases lay in between. CDR3: CASSIDAFLPLSSYNEQFF. As DNA, the CDR3 is TGTGCCAGTAGTATAGATGCGTTCCTGCCCCTTAGCTCCTACAATGAGCAGTTCTTC.

The J gene is TRBJ1-1, the V gene TRBV20-1; perhaps TRBD1 as D (5 bases). Germline lookup yields CDR1 DFQATT and CDR2 SNEGSKA (reference sequence). This CDR3 has 18 amino acids. Trimming left V 1 base short and J 1 base short, with 22 bases between. This CDR3 is CSARVLGRRVGRNTEAFF. In DNA form, the CDR3 reads TGCAGTGCTAGAGTACTAGGACGCAGGGTTGGTAGGAACACTGAAGCTTTCTTT.

The V gene is TRBV6-1, the J gene TRBJ2-5; 12 bases fit TRBD2. V gave up 5 bases and J gave up 1 base; unmatched junction bases: 2. This CDR3 contains 15 residues. Germline lookup yields CDR1 MNHNS and CDR2 SASEGT. CDR3 DNA sequence: TGTGCCAGCAGTACGACTAGCGGGGGCCAAGAGACCCAGTACTTC. This codes for CASSTTSGGQETQYF.

As regards this clonotype: No conserved phenylalanine or tryptophan ends this CDR3, so it is likely a read error. The V call is TRBV12-3 or TRBV12-4, the J call TRBJ2-7, with D perhaps given as TRBD1 or TRBD2 (5 bases each). Trimming pared 6 bases from V and 7 bases from J, leaving 19 bases between. This CDR3 region has 14 residues. Here the CDR3 DNA reads TGTGCCAGCAGGGGACCGCAGGGCCTGTGGGAGCAGTACTAC. Its protein product is CASRGPQGLWEQYY.

The sample holds a few counts of this clonotype. The genes are TRBV12-3 or TRBV12-4 and TRBJ2-3; D unclear. Between the trimmed V and J ends, which lost 7 bases and 3 bases, there was a span of 5 bases. The length of the CDR3 is 11 residues. The CDR3 spells CASTMTDTQYF. CDR3 DNA: TGTGCCAGCACAATGACAGATACGCAGTATTTT.